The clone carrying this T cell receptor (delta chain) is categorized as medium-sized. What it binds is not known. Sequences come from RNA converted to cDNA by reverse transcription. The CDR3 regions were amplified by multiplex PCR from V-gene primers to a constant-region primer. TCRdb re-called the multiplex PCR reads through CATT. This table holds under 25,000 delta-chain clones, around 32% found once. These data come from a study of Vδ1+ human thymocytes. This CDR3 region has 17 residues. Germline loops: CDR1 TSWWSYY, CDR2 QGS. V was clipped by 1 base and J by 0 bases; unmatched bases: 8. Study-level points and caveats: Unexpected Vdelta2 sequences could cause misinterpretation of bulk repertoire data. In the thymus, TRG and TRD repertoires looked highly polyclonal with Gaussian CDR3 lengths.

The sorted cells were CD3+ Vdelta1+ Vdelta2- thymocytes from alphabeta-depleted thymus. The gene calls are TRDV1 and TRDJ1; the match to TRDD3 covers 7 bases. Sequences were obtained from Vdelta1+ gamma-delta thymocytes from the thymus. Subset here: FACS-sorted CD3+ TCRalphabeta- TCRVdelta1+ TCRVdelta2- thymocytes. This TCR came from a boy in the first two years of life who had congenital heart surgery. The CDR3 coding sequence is TGTGCTCTTGGGGAACGGCGTGGGGGAAAGTACACCGATAAACTCATCTTT. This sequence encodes CALGERRGGKYTDKLIF.